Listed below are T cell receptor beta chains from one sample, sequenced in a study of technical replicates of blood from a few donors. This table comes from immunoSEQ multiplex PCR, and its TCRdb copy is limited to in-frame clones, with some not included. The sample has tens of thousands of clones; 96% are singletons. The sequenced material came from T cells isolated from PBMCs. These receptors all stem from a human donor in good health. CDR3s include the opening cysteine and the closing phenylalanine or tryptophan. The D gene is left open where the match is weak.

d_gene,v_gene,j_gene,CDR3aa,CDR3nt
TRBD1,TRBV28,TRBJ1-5,CASRSGQFNQPQHF,TGTGCCAGCAGGTCGGGACAGTTTAATCAGCCCCAGCATTTT
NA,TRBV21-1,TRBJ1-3,CARWTQPDSGNTIYF,TGTGCCAGGTGGACACAACCTGACTCTGGAAACACCATATATTTT
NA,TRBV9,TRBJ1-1,CASSVHEILSVNTEAFF,TGTGCCAGCAGCGTACATGAGATCCTTTCGGTGAACACTGAAGCTTTCTTT
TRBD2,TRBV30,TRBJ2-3,CAWNWASGSADTQYF,TGTGCCTGGAATTGGGCTAGCGGGAGTGCAGATACGCAGTATTTT
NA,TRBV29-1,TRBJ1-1,CSVSGTSSTEAFF,TGCAGCGTGTCCGGGACATCATCCACTGAAGCTTTCTTT
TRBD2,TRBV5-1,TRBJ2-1,CASSPTSGSQGQFF,TGCGCCAGCAGCCCTACTAGCGGGAGTCAGGGGCAGTTCTTC
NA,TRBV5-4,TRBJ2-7,CASSTQYEQYF,TGTGCCAGCAGCACTCAATACGAGCAGTACTTC
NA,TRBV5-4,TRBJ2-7,CASSLAGAPSRGYF,TGTGCCAGCAGCTTGGCAGGGGCCCCATCTCGGGGGTACTTC
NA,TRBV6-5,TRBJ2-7,CASSYSLGLGVYEQYF,TGTGCCAGCAGTTACTCGCTGGGACTGGGAGTTTACGAGCAGTACTTC
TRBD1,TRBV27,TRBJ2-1,CASNPGTGYNEQFF,TGTGCCAGCAACCCCGGGACAGGGTACAATGAGCAGTTCTTC
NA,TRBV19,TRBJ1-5,CASSIRDRNQPQHF,TGTGCCAGTAGCATCCGAGACAGGAATCAGCCCCAGCATTTT
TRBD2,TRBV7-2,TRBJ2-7,CASSLAAGGPQEQYF,TGTGCCAGCAGCTTAGCGGCGGGAGGGCCACAGGAGCAGTACTTC
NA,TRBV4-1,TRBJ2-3,CASSHPGGDTQYF,TGCGCCAGCAGCCACCCTGGCGGGGATACGCAGTATTTT
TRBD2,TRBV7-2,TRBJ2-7,CASSSRGAGVGEQYF,TGTGCCAGCAGCTCGAGAGGAGCGGGAGTAGGGGAGCAGTACTTC
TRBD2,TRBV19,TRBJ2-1,CASSPGTSGYNEQFF,TGTGCCAGTAGTCCCGGGACTAGCGGCTACAATGAGCAGTTCTTC
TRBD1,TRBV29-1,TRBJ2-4,CSVIEGTGGSKNIQYF,TGCAGCGTTATTGAGGGGACAGGGGGCTCCAAAAACATTCAGTACTTC
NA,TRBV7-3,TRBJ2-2,CASAEGNTGELFF,TGTGCCAGCGCCGAGGGGAACACCGGGGAGCTGTTTTTT
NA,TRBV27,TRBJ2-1,CASSYRVGDEQFF,TGTGCCAGCAGTTACAGGGTAGGGGATGAGCAGTTCTTC
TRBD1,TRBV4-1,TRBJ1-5,CASSHGQGGQPQHF,TGCGCCAGCAGCCACGGACAGGGGGGACAGCCCCAGCATTTT
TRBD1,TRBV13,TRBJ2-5,CASTVAGTGFWETQYF,TGTGCCAGCACCGTGGCGGGGACAGGATTCTGGGAGACCCAGTACTTC
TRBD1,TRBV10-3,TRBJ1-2,CAISLDREYSGYTF,TGTGCCATCAGCTTAGACAGGGAGTATAGCGGCTACACCTTC